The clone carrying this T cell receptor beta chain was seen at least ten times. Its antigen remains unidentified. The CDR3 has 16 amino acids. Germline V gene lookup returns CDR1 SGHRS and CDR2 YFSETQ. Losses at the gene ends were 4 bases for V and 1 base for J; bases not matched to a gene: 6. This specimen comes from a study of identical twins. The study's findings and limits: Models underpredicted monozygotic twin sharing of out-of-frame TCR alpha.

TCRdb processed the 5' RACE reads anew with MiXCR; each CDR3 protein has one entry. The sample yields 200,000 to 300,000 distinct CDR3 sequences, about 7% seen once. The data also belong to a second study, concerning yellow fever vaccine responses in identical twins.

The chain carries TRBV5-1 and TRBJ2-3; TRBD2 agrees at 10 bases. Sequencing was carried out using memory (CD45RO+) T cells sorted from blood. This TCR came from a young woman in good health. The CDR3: CASSLQGTSGTDTQYF. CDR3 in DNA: TGCGCCAGCAGCCTGCAAGGGACTAGCGGCACAGATACGCAGTATTTT.